One sample yielded the 9 T cell receptor beta chains listed below, sequenced in a study of cytomegalovirus exposure and HLA in healthy donors. Researchers ran the PCR with 60 Vbeta and 13 Jbeta primers. Repertoires were generated with immunoSEQ multiplex PCR, while TCRdb's copy carries only in-frame clones and drops some. The sample has fewer than 150,000 clones, roughly 76% seen once. The sequenced sample was PBMCs. The receptors here all came from a female donor in good health and CMV-seronegative.

The V gene is TRBV5-4, the J gene TRBJ1-1; D possibly corresponds to TRBD1 (5 bases). CDR3 length equals 16 residues. From germline, CDR1 is SGHNT and CDR2 YYREEE (reference sequence). V was trimmed by 4 bases and J by 4 bases, leaving 20 bases between them. CDR3 coding DNA: TGTGCCAGCAGCCCAGGGCGGGGCCCCCGGGTCACTGAAGCTTTCTTT. This gives the protein CASSPGRGPRVTEAFF. Supplemented by reference TRBV5-4 and TRBJ1-1, the full variable domain reads ETGVTQSPTHLIKTRGQQVTLRCSSQSGHNTVSWYQQALGQGPQFIFQYYREEENGRGNFPPRFSGLQFPNYSSELNVNALELDDSALYLCASSPGRGPRVTEAFFGQGTRLTVV.

The V gene is TRBV28, the J gene TRBJ2-5, with 15 positions matching TRBD2. V gave up 7 bases and J gave up 6 bases; unmatched junction bases: 12. Germline V lookup: CDR1 MDHEN, CDR2 SYDVKM. The CDR3 loop spans 17 amino acids. This chain's CDR3 is CASTGLGLAGGTKTQYF. The DNA for the CDR3 is TGTGCCAGCACGGGCCTAGGACTAGCGGGAGGGACAAAGACCCAGTACTTC. Drawing the rest from reference TRBV28 and TRBJ2-5, the complete variable domain is DVKVTQSSRYLVKRTGEKVFLECVQDMDHENMFWYRQDPGLGLRLIYFSYDVKMKEKGDIPEGYSVSREKKERFSLILESASTNQTSMYLCASTGLGLAGGTKTQYFGPGTRLLVL.

V is TRBV28 and J is TRBJ1-2; weak D call: TRBD1 (5 bases). The CDR3 covers 15 residues. The germline V and J ends were trimmed by 5 bases and 4 bases, with 17 bases remaining between them. Germline V gene data show CDR1 as MDHEN and CDR2 as SYDVKM. The CDR3 DNA reads TGTGCCAGCAGTCATCCGACCAGGGATACCTATGGCTACACCTTC. This gives the protein CASSHPTRDTYGYTF.

This rearrangement joins TRBV11-3 to TRBJ2-1, with D perhaps TRBD2 (6 bases). The germline gives CDR1 SGHNT, CDR2 YENEEA. The CDR3 runs to 16 residues. Trimming removed 5 bases from V and 0 bases from J, with 14 bases in between. CDR3 sequence (DNA): TGTGCCAGCAGCCCGGAGGCGGGGAGCTCCTACAATGAGCAGTTCTTC. Translation gives CASSPEAGSSYNEQFF.

The J gene is TRBJ1-2, the V gene TRBV5-1, with D maybe TRBD1 (6 bases). The CDR3 is 12 residues long. Looked up from germline, CDR1 is SGHRS and CDR2 is YFSETQ. Trimming left V 4 bases short and J 8 bases short, with 12 bases between. CDR3 sequence: CASSPDSYGYTF. Here the CDR3 DNA reads TGCGCCAGCAGCCCGGACAGTTACGGCTACACCTTC.

This clone was observed a handful of times. This chain joins TRBV15 and TRBJ1-2, with unresolved D. Germline V gene sequence: CDR1 LNHNV, CDR2 YYDKDF (reference sequence). CDR3 size: 17 residues. V lost 2 bases and J lost 2, with 18 bases in between. The CDR3 spells CATSRPVGLYLNYGYTF. Written as DNA, the CDR3 is TGTGCCACCAGCAGACCTGTGGGCCTCTACCTCAACTATGGCTACACCTTC.

This CDR3 reads CAWSVSHSGYEQYF. In nucleotides, the CDR3 is TGTGCCTGGAGTGTGAGCCATTCCGGTTACGAGCAGTACTTC. This chain connects TRBV30 to TRBJ2-7; no reliable D call. Trimming removed 0 bases from V and 4 bases from J, with 13 bases in between. This CDR3 region has 14 residues. Germline assignment: CDR1 GTSNPN and CDR2 SVGIG (reference sequence).

This clone was recorded once. The V and J genes are TRBV28 and TRBJ2-6; 8 nucleotides line up with TRBD1. The CDR3 spans 17 residues. V shed 3 bases and J 0 bases; nucleotides not matched to a gene: 4. The germline V gene encodes CDR1 MDHEN and CDR2 SYDVKM. The CDR3 loop reads CASSLWTGSSGANVLTF. CDR3 DNA sequence: TGTGCCAGCAGTTTGTGGACAGGGAGCTCTGGGGCCAACGTCCTGACTTTC.

This chain uses TRBV7-9 with TRBJ2-7; weak D call: TRBD1 (6 bases). The V and J ends lost 5 bases and 0 bases respectively, with 14 bases between them. Germline V gene lookup returns CDR1 SEHNR and CDR2 FQNEAQ (reference sequence). The CDR3 contains 15 residues. The CDR3 DNA reads TGTGCCAGCAGCCCAAGGACAGTCTACTCCTACGAGCAGTACTTC. Residues: CASSPRTVYSYEQYF.